This TCR beta chain appears in the sequencing data of a study of CDR3 diversity in severe acne. Via MiXCR, TCRdb re-called the PCR reads, giving one row per CDR3 protein. The sample contains more than 85,000 distinct CDR3 sequences, roughly half of which appear only once. This clonotype occurred many times. The clonotype comes from a male donor with acne. The sequencing sample was made of blood.

The CDR3 DNA sequence: TGTGCCAGCCACCTTTGGCATTACAATCAGCCCCAGCATTTT. This sequence encodes CASHLWHYNQPQHF. The V gene is TRBV12-1, the J gene TRBJ1-5. TRBV12-1 is a pseudogene locus. This CDR3 is built from 14 residues.